What follows describes a single TCR beta chain. No cognate antigen has been identified for it. The sample holds no much larger clone one base away, and base qualities are not on file. The data derive from a study of cytomegalovirus exposure and HLA in healthy donors (TCRdb year 2017). The study in broad terms: An earlier analysis of about 530 of the donors reported about 260 Gb of sequence data and around 100 million unique TCR beta sequences obtained from about 179 million T cells. An early release covering over 500 HLA-typed donors comprised roughly 300 gigabases of sequencing data and roughly 86 million unique TCR sequences. Of the roughly 400 genotyped donors, about 80% fell in the genetic ancestry cluster associated with self-reported Caucasian donors. The aim of the study was to test whether cataloging public T cell receptors could identify signatures of past pathogen exposure. The study profiled the T cell repertoires of more than 500 subjects by immunosequencing and related them to cytomegalovirus serostatus. A separate validation cohort of roughly 120 different subjects was used in addition to the 666-subject first cohort. High-throughput TCR immunosequencing, statistical association of individual TCRs with disease status, and machine learning were combined to predict cytomegalovirus infection status. A later analysis re-analyzed previously published TCR beta repertoires from about 730 donors and added high-resolution HLA genotyping to study TCR occurrence patterns. Rather than using new phenotypic data, the later analysis identified candidate immune exposures from TCR beta sequences and from how often those sequences occurred across donors. To decide whether each TCR beta V gene segment behaved as functional or pseudogenic, an earlier analysis of 587 of the donors relied on high-throughput TCR beta sequencing. Alongside the repertoire data, information on donor age, sex, ethnicity and CMV serostatus was compiled. A later genetic analysis used genome-wide SNP genotypes for about 60% of the 666 donors, treating that subset as a discovery cohort. All discovery cohort repertoires had been generated using a single sequencing platform. HLA typing covered class I and class II loci at four-digit resolution. The number of donors typed differed by locus, with about 629-640 for A, B, C, DRB1 and DQB1, about 500 for DQA1, 606 for DPA1, and around 430 for DPB1. A handful of DR-DQ haplotypes were treated as single units for association and clustering because of strong linkage in the cohort. Among 300 to 450 genotyped donors of the cohort, an average of 235,054 unique TCR beta nucleotide sequences were sequenced per donor, around 20% of them non-productive. The study at large found these results: While some public TCRs were present in many individuals, most TCR sequences turned up only very rarely across donors. Only TCR beta chains were sequenced in this cohort, and the absence of alpha or paired-chain data limited detectable features. In an earlier analysis of more than 450 of the donors, most TCR beta V segments were observed in productive rearrangements about 87% or about 30% of the time, broadly matching IMGT annotations. A total of about 150 TCR beta chains were listed by the study as associated with cytomegalovirus. In a later genetic analysis, a missense DCLRE1C variant was associated with V-gene and J-gene trimming of TCR beta chains, and the association was replicated in an independent cohort. Three of the identified cytomegalovirus-associated TCR beta chains were confirmed in vitro to be specific for cytomegalovirus antigens. In a later analysis, several top co-occurrence clusters were reported to appear linked to parvovirus B19, influenza, CMV and Epstein-Barr virus. Correlated functional status among segregating V segments might reflect linkage disequilibrium, but an unknown experimental factor could not be ruled out. A later genetic analysis reported fewer N-insertions in productive TCRs among donors in an Asian-associated ancestry cluster than the roughly 640-donor mean. Because some donors lacked HLA typing at each locus, the association tests relied only on the typed subset. A cluster of highly shared sequence variants was judged likely to represent a technical artifact of the sequencing pipeline. Roughly uniform sequencing depth across donors was assumed in presence/absence analyses, although this assumption may not hold. The classifier was reported to diagnose cytomegalovirus status with high specificity and sensitivity in both the original cohort and the validation cohort. Assigning TCR associations to individual alleles was difficult when HLA alleles, especially DR and DQ, strongly co-occurred. In a later analysis, most CMV-associated TCR beta chains were found to appear HLA-restricted, with HLA associations seemingly driven largely by CMV exposure. Specific HLA alleles were associated with 15,000 to 20,000 TCR beta sequences at a false discovery rate of 0.05 in a later analysis. In a later analysis, HLA-associated TCR beta chains were found to be more clonally expanded and to have lower generation probabilities than equally common non-associated chains. Because counts were too low, roughly 16 rarely observed V segments, including chromosome 9 orphons, were excluded from the earlier analysis of about 500 of the donors. Some IMGT-functional V segments, including TRBV6-2 and TRBV6-3, could not be told apart with the 87-base-pair reads, so those segments were excluded. A further reported finding was that TCR beta sequences accurately predicted the HLA-A and HLA-B alleles for most subjects in the first cohort. A later analysis found that TCR association rates varied across HLA loci, with DRB1 alleles showing the most associated TCRs and HLA-C alleles the fewest. It was suggested by the authors that the approach could potentially be generalized to other disease states and immunological phenotypes. CMV serostatus was the only immune exposure information available for the cohort.

The cohort was made up of 666 healthy bone marrow donors. Cohort members were all nominally healthy when sampled, although unrecorded immune exposures were likely present. The donor was CMV seronegative and was included in the group of 352 seronegative cohort members. Every donor gave a peripheral blood sample, and the peripheral blood mononuclear cells from that sample were used for TCR beta sequencing. Genomic DNA was extracted from the blood cell samples with the Qiagen DNeasy Blood Extraction Kit. Preparation of the library involved the immunoSEQ multiplex PCR assay. The multiplex PCR relied on a mix of 60 forward primers for TCR Vbeta segments and 13 reverse primers for TCR Jbeta segments. Amplification of the CDR3 region of rearranged TCR beta genes was performed with a multiplex PCR assay on genomic DNA. The amplified TCR beta libraries were sequenced on the Illumina HiSeq System as 87-base-pair reads. The paper's processing steps were these. In a later analysis, roughly 80 million unique TCR beta chains were counted across the approximately 670 repertoires, and some 10 million of these chains were shared by at least two donors. To remove PCR and sequencing errors, raw reads were error-corrected and collapsed into unique sequences using a nearest-neighbor algorithm that merged closely related sequences. To assign V, D and J gene segments, CDR3 sequences were aligned to IMGT reference sequences. Each retained sequence needed at least a six-nucleotide match to both a V gene segment and a J gene segment. Rearrangements were called productive when the CDR3 lacked stop codons and stayed in frame with V and J; all others were non-productive. CDR3 was defined by IMGT convention, running from the second conserved V-encoded cysteine to the conserved J-encoded phenylalanine. Sequences without an unambiguous match to a single V gene segment were excluded from the earlier analysis of approximately 600 of the donors. An earlier analysis of a few hundred of the donors classified V segments as functional when productive rearrangements were above 56.7% and as segregating when the standard deviation between donors was above 5%. A statistical classification framework was developed to diagnose cytomegalovirus status using the catalog of TCR beta chain sequences. V and J gene assignment, in a later analysis, came from comparing TCR nucleotide sequences with IMGT/GENE-DB human TR gene sequences. In a later analysis, CDR3 sequences and most-parsimonious VDJ recombination scenarios were assigned using the TCRdist pipeline. In a later analysis, every TCR beta chain was defined by the combination of its CDR3 amino acid sequence and its V-gene family, and reads without a unique V-gene family were dropped. As a way to deal with suspected cross-contamination and a sequencing artifact, a later analysis dropped hundreds of nucleotide sequences that were highly shared and had low generation probability. In a later analysis, a clonal expansion index was calculated for each public chain from normalized within-repertoire ranks of inferred template counts. A later analysis computed generation probabilities with a VDJ recombination model fitted to out-of-frame rearrangements, and checked the results against IGoR. Hypergeometric tests were used in a later analysis to score TCR-TCR, TCR-HLA and TCR-CMV co-occurrence, with a repertoire-size bias correction applied to the TCR pairs. False discovery rates were estimated in a later analysis by permuting HLA or CMV assignments 20 times. A later analysis grouped co-occurring TCRs with DBSCAN, adding TCRdist sequence similarity when clustering within HLA-allele-positive subsets. For co-occurrence clustering, repertoires with fewer than 30,000 or more than 120,000 public chains were excluded, along with a handful of repertoires with anomalous nucleotide sharing. TCRdb stores this immuneACCESS table with in-frame sequences only. Part of the clones is absent; in the studies checked, under half of the shortfall reflects unresolved V genes, and no reason is known for the rest. V, J and clone size are those of that table, while D and trimming were read from the DNA. This sample gives around 120,000 clones in total; 60% to 85% of them show up just once. The top ten constitute more than 3% of the sample.

Including the terminal cysteine and phenylalanine, the CDR3 comprises 16 residues. The entry retains the CDR3 DNA only, 48 bases that are in frame from base 1. V is cut back by 5 bases and J by 5 bases, with 10 bases in the junction unmatched. Based on the germline V gene, the CDR1 and CDR2 sequences are SGHTA and FQGTGA. The TCR was taken from a man aged 30 to 39 in good health and CMV-seronegative. This receptor chain uses TRBV7-3 and TRBJ2-5, with 11 middle bases fitting TRBD2. The source material was PBMCs. The bases read TGTGCCAGCAGCCGTAGCGGGGGGGTCCTCGGGGAGACCCAGTACTTC. Its coded protein is CASSRSGGVLGETQYF.